One sample yielded the 17 T cell receptor beta chains listed below, sequenced in a study of T cell responses to AZD1222 COVID-19 vaccine. Data came from immunoSEQ multiplex PCR; TCRdb stores just in-frame clones and leaves some out. The sample yields approximately 200,000 clones, 80% to 90% seen once. The source was peripheral blood, collected on day 0 of AZD1222 vaccination. These receptors were taken from an adult in good health.

This chain connects TRBV6-5 to TRBJ2-7; D is ambiguous. This CDR3 contains 13 residues. V was shortened by 6 bases and J by 2 bases, with 11 bases between the two germline ends. Germline loops: CDR1 MNHEY, CDR2 SVGAGI. This CDR3 is CASRSGGAYEQYF. The CDR3 DNA reads as TGTGCCAGCAGGTCGGGCGGAGCCTACGAGCAGTACTTC.

The chain employs TRBV3-1 (or the pseudogene TRBV3-2) and TRBJ2-5, with 7 bases lining up with TRBD1. CDR3 length: 15 amino acids. V was clipped by 4 bases and J by 5 bases; unmatched bases: 10. Germline V gives CDR1 LGHDT, CDR2 YNNKEL (reference sequence). The DNA for the CDR3 is TGTGCCAGCAGCCTTGGACAGGTCATTGGGGAGACCCAGTACTTC. Amino acids: CASSLGQVIGETQYF.

This chain connects TRBV7-2 to TRBJ2-3, with D perhaps matching TRBD1 (7 bases). The CDR3 loop spans 15 amino acids. Germline V gene data show CDR1 as SGHTA and CDR2 as FQGNSA. Trimming removed 2 bases from V and 6 bases from J, with 15 bases in between. The CDR3 DNA sequence: TGTGCCAGCAGCTTACAGGGGGGTGGAGGGGATACGCAGTATTTT. Protein: CASSLQGGGGDTQYF.

This sequence joins TRBV30 and TRBJ1-2; D unclear. Germline V gene sequence: CDR1 GTSNPN, CDR2 SVGIG (reference sequence). Trimming cost V 4 bases and J 5 bases, with 8 bases left between them. This CDR3 comprises 11 residues. In nucleotides, the CDR3 is TGTGCCTGGACAGCTCAGTATGGCTACACCTTC. Translation gives CAWTAQYGYTF. The full variable domain, in which reference TRBV30 and TRBJ1-2 provide the parts outside the CDR3, is SQTIHQWPATLVQPVGSPLSLECTVEGTSNPNLYWYRQAAGRGLQLLFYSVGIGQISSEVPQNLSASRPQDRQFILSSKKLLLSDSGFYLCAWTAQYGYTFGSGTRLTVV.

The rearrangement links TRBV2 to TRBJ1-2; D gene uncertain. The CDR3 loop spans 14 amino acids. Trimming shortened V by 4 bases and J by 4 bases, and 13 bases separated the two germline ends. From germline, CDR1 is SNHLY and CDR2 FYNNEI. CDR3 DNA sequence: TGTGCCAGCAGTGGATCCGGCAAGACCTATGGCTACACCTTC. Protein sequence: CASSGSGKTYGYTF.

This chain connects TRBV29-1 to TRBJ1-1, with a possible D match to TRBD1 (5 bases). CDR3 size: 12 residues. Trimming took 4 bases from V and 4 from J, leaving 10 bases between them. CDR1 is SQVTM and CDR2 is ANQGSEA in the germline V gene. CDR3 loop: CSVGQTGTEAFF. CDR3 sequence (DNA): TGCAGCGTTGGACAGACTGGCACTGAAGCTTTCTTT.

This chain links TRBV2 with TRBJ2-1; a weak D match, TRBD2 (6 bases). Germline CDR1 and CDR2: SNHLY and FYNNEI. This CDR3 region has 17 residues. V lost 6 bases, J lost 0 bases, and 18 bases lay in between. The CDR3 spells CASREGGGTHSYNEQFF. CDR3 bases: TGTGCCAGCAGGGAGGGTGGGGGGACCCACTCCTACAATGAGCAGTTCTTC.

This chain links TRBV10-3 with TRBJ1-5; TRBD1 agrees at 7 bases. CDR1 is ENHRY and CDR2 is SYGVKD in the germline V gene. The V segment lost 10 bases and the J segment 3 bases; nucleotides outside the gene matches: 3. This CDR3 is 12 amino acids long. The CDR3 region is CATGQVNQPQHF. The CDR3 DNA reads as TGTGCCACCGGACAGGTCAATCAGCCCCAGCATTTT.

The rearrangement uses TRBV30 and TRBJ1-4, with D unresolved. The germline V gene encodes CDR1 GTSNPN and CDR2 SVGIG (reference sequence). The length of the CDR3 is 15 residues. Deletions cut 4 bases from V and 0 bases from J, with 12 bases between. This CDR3 is CAWNTNSATNEKLFF. Here the CDR3 DNA reads TGTGCCTGGAATACCAACAGCGCAACTAATGAAAAACTGTTTTTT.

Points on this clone: Other nucleotide sequences in the sample specify the same CDR3. In DNA form, the CDR3 reads TGTGCCAGCAGCCTCCCCAGTTACGAGCAGTACTTC. Protein: CASSLPSYEQYF. This sequence joins TRBV5-5 and TRBJ2-7; D uncertain. The CDR3 runs 12 residues. V was pared by 4 bases and J by 4 bases, with 9 bases between. Germline V gene sequence: CDR1 SGHKS, CDR2 YYEKEE (reference sequence).

This chain connects TRBV11-2 to TRBJ2-7; D perhaps matches TRBD1 (6 bases). The CDR3 is 15 residues long. V dropped 0 bases and J dropped 1 base, with 10 bases sitting between them. Germline-derived CDR1 and CDR2 are SGHAT and FQNNGV. The CDR3 DNA sequence: TGTGCCAGCAGCTTAGAAATCGGACAGTCCTACGAGCAGTACTTC. Its protein product is CASSLEIGQSYEQYF.

CDR3 loop: CASSLGTGLYEQYF. The CDR3 DNA is TGCGCCAGCAGCTTGGGGACAGGCCTCTACGAGCAGTACTTC. V is TRBV5-1 and J is TRBJ2-7, with 7 bases matching TRBD1. CDR1 SGHRS and CDR2 YFSETQ come from the germline V gene. The CDR3 has 14 amino acids. J was trimmed by 3 bases and V by 0 bases; bases with no gene match: 3.

This sequence joins TRBV29-1 and TRBJ2-1; 8 nucleotides align to TRBD2. The CDR3 is 15 amino acids. The germline V gene has CDR1 SQVTM and CDR2 ANQGSEA. The J segment lost 4 bases and the V segment lost 0 bases, leaving 5 bases of the junction unmatched. The CDR3 sequence: CSVEETAGDYNEQFF. The CDR3 bases are TGCAGCGTTGAAGAGACAGCGGGGGATTACAATGAGCAGTTCTTC.

The chain employs TRBV3-1 (or the pseudogene TRBV3-2) and TRBJ2-1; D may be TRBD1 (6 bases). The CDR3 is made up of 19 amino acids. Trimming pared 0 bases from V and 0 bases from J, leaving 18 bases between. Germline V gene lookup returns CDR1 LGHDT and CDR2 YNNKEL (reference sequence). CDR3 nucleotides: TGTGCCAGCAGCCAAGATTTAGGGGACACCTACCTCTCCTACAATGAGCAGTTCTTC. Its translation is CASSQDLGDTYLSYNEQFF.

Here the CDR3 reads CASSLGGLSSYEQYF. In nucleotides, the CDR3 is TGCGCCAGCAGCTTGGGGGGACTCAGCTCCTACGAGCAGTACTTC. The V call is TRBV5-1, the J call TRBJ2-7; the D gene is possibly TRBD2 (6 bases). Trimming removed 0 bases from V and 0 bases from J, with 10 bases in between. The CDR3 is 15 residues long. Germline-derived CDR1 and CDR2 are SGHRS and YFSETQ.

The V call is TRBV7-2, the J call TRBJ1-6; D is possibly TRBD1 (5 bases). The CDR3 sequence is 17 residues long. Germline V gives CDR1 SGHTA, CDR2 FQGNSA. Trimming took 5 bases from V and 7 from J, leaving 21 bases between them. This CDR3 reads CASSPPRGSGRNSPLHF. DNA for the CDR3: TGTGCCAGCAGCCCCCCCAGAGGGTCAGGGCGGAATTCACCCCTCCACTTT.

This chain links TRBV4-2 with TRBJ1-1; D gene ambiguous. This CDR3 has 14 residues. With 4 bases removed from V and 1 base from J, the gap between germline ends came to 10 bases. Germline CDR1 reads LGHNA; CDR2 reads YNFKEQ. CDR3 nucleotides: TGTGCCAGCAGCCCCCAGACGGGGAACACTGAAGCTTTCTTT. It is translated as CASSPQTGNTEAFF.